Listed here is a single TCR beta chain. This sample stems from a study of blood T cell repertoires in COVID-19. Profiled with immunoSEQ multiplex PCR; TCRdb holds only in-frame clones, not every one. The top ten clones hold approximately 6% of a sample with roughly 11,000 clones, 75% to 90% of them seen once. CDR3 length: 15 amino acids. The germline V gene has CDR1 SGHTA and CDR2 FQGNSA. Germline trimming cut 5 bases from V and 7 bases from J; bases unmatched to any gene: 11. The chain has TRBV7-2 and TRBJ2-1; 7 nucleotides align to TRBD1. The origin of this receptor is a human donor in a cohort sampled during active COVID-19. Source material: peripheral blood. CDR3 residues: CASSKPFIRGNEQFF. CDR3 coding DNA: TGTGCCAGCAGCAAGCCCTTTATCAGGGGGAATGAGCAGTTCTTC.